The 18 T cell receptor beta chains below come from one sample, sequenced in a study of shared clonotypes between healthy human individuals. Using immunoSEQ multiplex PCR, the repertoire was profiled, and TCRdb retains in-frame clones only, with some absent. The repertoire consists of around 2.1 million clones, with more than 90% occurring once and the leading ten covering around 0.13%. The specimen was naive CD4+ T cells sorted from blood. The subset here: CD45RA+ positively selected. The receptor source for this set is a man younger than 30 in good health.

The rearrangement joins TRBV6-1 to TRBJ1-5, with 7 nucleotides matching TRBD1. The CDR3 totals 16 residues. CDR1 and CDR2 (germline): MNHNS, SASEGT. The junction had 7 bases not matched to a gene; V was cut back by 1 base and J by 4 bases. As DNA, the CDR3 is TGTGCCAGCAGTGAAGATGCAGGGGGGCAGAATCAGCCCCAGCATTTT. The encoded protein is CASSEDAGGQNQPQHF.

This chain connects TRBV5-1 to TRBJ2-3, with a tentative D call TRBD1 (6 bases). The ends were cut back, 0 bases at V and 1 base at J, with 12 bases in the middle. This CDR3 is 16 amino acids long. Germline V gives CDR1 SGHRS, CDR2 YFSETQ. In DNA, the CDR3 is TGCGCCAGCAGCTTGGCCCGGGACATGCGCACAGATACGCAGTATTTT. This sequence encodes CASSLARDMRTDTQYF.

Of note for this clone: Distinct nucleotide sequences in the sample also encode this CDR3. Written as DNA, the CDR3 is TGTGCCTGGAGGGGACAGAGCAATCAGCCCCAGCATTTT. Its translation: CAWRGQSNQPQHF. V gene TRBV30 combines with J gene TRBJ1-5; 7 nucleotides match TRBD1. Trimming at V came to 3 bases and at J to 1 base, leaving 0 bases not matched to a gene. CDR3 length: 13 residues. Germline assignment: CDR1 GTSNPN and CDR2 SVGIG (reference sequence).

This chain links TRBV9 with TRBJ2-5; 7 bases are shared with TRBD1. Per germline, CDR1 SGDLS and CDR2 YYNGEE. V was pared by 4 bases and J by 1 base, with 4 bases of the junction left unmatched. CDR3 size: 14 residues. The DNA of the CDR3 is TGTGCCAGCAGCCACGGGACAGCCCAAGAGACCCAGTACTTC. This encodes CASSHGTAQETQYF.

The chain recombines TRBV6-5 with TRBJ1-2; D uncertain. The germline V and J ends were trimmed by 1 base and 4 bases, with 7 bases remaining between them. The CDR3 covers 13 residues. Per the germline V gene, CDR1 is MNHEY and CDR2 is SVGAGI. The CDR3 sequence: CASSYYPSYGYTF. The CDR3, as DNA: TGTGCCAGCAGTTACTACCCCAGCTATGGCTACACCTTC.

The chain is built from TRBV9 and TRBJ2-7; 8 nucleotides line up with TRBD1. This CDR3 is 17 amino acids long. V lost 0 bases, J lost 1 base, and 9 bases stayed unmatched. Germline V CDR1 and CDR2: SGDLS, YYNGEE. The CDR3 sequence is CASSVGLRGRGSYEQYF. CDR3 nucleotides: TGTGCCAGCAGCGTAGGTCTCAGGGGGCGCGGGTCCTACGAGCAGTACTTC.

CDR3 in amino acids: CASSMLKETQYF. In DNA, the CDR3 is TGCGCCAGCAGCATGCTGAAGGAGACCCAGTACTTC. V usage is TRBV5-1 and J usage is TRBJ2-5; D remains ambiguous. Germline CDR1 SGHRS, CDR2 YFSETQ. Deletions cut 4 bases from V and 5 bases from J, with 9 bases between. The CDR3 runs to 12 residues.

About this clone itself: Other nucleotide sequences from this sample produce the same CDR3. The chain carries TRBV20-1 and TRBJ2-7, with D possibly TRBD1 on 6 matching bases. Deletions cut 5 bases from V and 3 bases from J, with 8 bases between. The CDR3 loop spans 11 amino acids. Germline V gene sequence: CDR1 DFQATT, CDR2 SNEGSKA (reference sequence). CDR3 region: CSAPDSYEQYF. DNA for the CDR3: TGCAGTGCTCCGGACAGCTACGAGCAGTACTTC.

Details on this clone: The same CDR3 arises from other DNA sequences in this sample as well. The chain uses TRBV5-1 and TRBJ2-7; unclear D gene. The CDR3 contains 13 residues. CDR1 is SGHRS, CDR2 YFSETQ, per germline. V lost 0 bases and J 2 bases, leaving 6 bases between the germline ends. This CDR3 reads CASSLDSPYEQYF. CDR3 coding DNA: TGCGCCAGCAGCTTGGACAGCCCCTACGAGCAGTACTTC.

V gene TRBV7-2 combines with J gene TRBJ2-2, with D possibly being TRBD2 (5 bases). The CDR3 sequence is 12 residues long. Germline V gives CDR1 SGHTA, CDR2 FQGNSA. Trimming removed 5 bases at V and 13 bases at J, with 14 bases between. The CDR3 sequence: CASSPLAGRLFF. CDR3 nucleotide sequence: TGTGCCAGCAGCCCCTTGGCGGGTCGGCTGTTTTTT.

This clone was counted a single time. The chain combines TRBV25-1 with TRBJ2-7; 9 bases are a match to TRBD1. Looked up from germline, CDR1 is MGHDK and CDR2 is SYGVNS. Trimming cost V 4 bases and J 4 bases; bases outside gene matches: 8. The CDR3 is 15 residues long. The CDR3 protein is CASSAVRTGAYEQYF. CDR3 coding DNA: TGTGCCAGCAGTGCAGTAAGGACAGGGGCTTACGAGCAGTACTTC.

Notes on this clone: This sample also contains other DNA sequences that code for the same CDR3. V is TRBV2 and J is TRBJ2-5; TRBD1 matches 8 bases. This CDR3 has 15 amino acids. Germline values: CDR1 SNHLY, CDR2 FYNNEI. Germline trimming cut 6 bases from V and 1 base from J; bases unmatched to any gene: 7. The CDR3 nucleotides read TGTGCCAGCAGCGCGACAGGGGTCCCCCAAGAGACCCAGTACTTC. As protein: CASSATGVPQETQYF.

The V call is TRBV19, the J call TRBJ2-7; 9 bases fit TRBD1. Germline loops: CDR1 LNHDA, CDR2 SQIVND (reference sequence). CDR3 length: 12 residues. Trimming cost V 10 bases and J 4 bases; bases outside gene matches: 5. This chain's CDR3 is CATGTGRYEQYF. DNA for the CDR3: TGTGCCACAGGGACAGGGCGATACGAGCAGTACTTC.

Concerning this clone itself: The sample has other DNA sequences that encode this CDR3 too. The chain employs TRBV5-4 and TRBJ2-1; D ambiguous. Trimming removed 0 bases at V and 0 bases at J, with 1 base between. The CDR3 covers 13 residues. Germline CDR1 and CDR2: SGHNT and YYREEE (reference sequence). The CDR3 sequence: CASSLDSYNEQFF. In DNA form, the CDR3 reads TGTGCCAGCAGCTTGGACTCCTACAATGAGCAGTTCTTC. The whole variable domain, filled in from reference TRBV5-4 and TRBJ2-1, reads ETGVTQSPTHLIKTRGQQVTLRCSSQSGHNTVSWYQQALGQGPQFIFQYYREEENGRGNFPPRFSGLQFPNYSSELNVNALELDDSALYLCASSLDSYNEQFFGPGTRLTVL.

This clone was found once. The chain uses TRBV25-1 and TRBJ1-5, with 9 positions matching TRBD1. The CDR3 covers 17 residues. Germline V gene sequence: CDR1 MGHDK, CDR2 SYGVNS. J gave up 5 bases and V 1 base, and 9 bases lay outside the gene matches. The CDR3 protein is CASSESRGQGAHQPQHF. DNA of the CDR3: TGTGCCAGCAGTGAATCAAGGGGACAGGGAGCGCATCAGCCCCAGCATTTT.

The genes are TRBV6-5 and TRBJ1-1; D remains unclear. Trimming removed 7 bases from V and 0 bases from J, with 9 bases in between. The CDR3 is 13 amino acids. The germline V gene has CDR1 MNHEY and CDR2 SVGAGI. The CDR3 nucleotides are TGTGCCAGCATGGGCAGGATGAACACTGAAGCTTTCTTT. The encoded protein is CASMGRMNTEAFF.

The CDR3 loop is CATSREQGGNEQFF. CDR3 sequence (DNA): TGTGCCACCAGCAGAGAACAGGGAGGGAATGAGCAGTTCTTC. The chain carries TRBV15 and TRBJ2-1; possible D gene TRBD2, 7 bases. Trimming took 0 bases from V and 7 from J, leaving 10 bases between them. The CDR3 length is 14 residues. Per germline, CDR1 LNHNV and CDR2 YYDKDF (reference sequence).

As concerns this clone: This CDR3 is also generated by other DNA sequences in the sample. The chain couples TRBV18 to TRBJ2-3; 8 nucleotides match TRBD1. V shed 3 bases, J shed 3 bases, and the junction held 2 bases outside the gene matches. Germline-derived CDR1 and CDR2 are KGHSH and LQKENI. This CDR3 has 14 residues. The CDR3 loop is CASSPRTGTDTQYF. CDR3 bases: TGTGCCAGCTCACCCCGGACAGGGACAGATACGCAGTATTTT.